This entry lists 12 T cell receptor beta chains sequenced from one sample in a study of beta chain features in type 1 diabetes. Expressed TCRB transcripts were sequenced because the isolated RNA had all been reverse transcribed beforehand. TCRdb keeps only in-frame clones here, not all; method: immunoSEQ multiplex PCR. This sample yields about 470,000 clones, of which roughly 31% are seen a single time; about 0.06% belongs to the top ten. The specimen was naive CD4+ T cells from blood. The receptors were gathered from a man younger than 30 in good health.

The rearrangement links TRBV18 to TRBJ2-1, with 7 bases lining up with TRBD1. The CDR3 runs 14 residues. CDR1 and CDR2 (germline): KGHSH, LQKENI. V shed 3 bases, J shed 4 bases, and the junction held 3 bases outside the gene matches. The CDR3 nucleotides are TGTGCCAGCTCACCCACGGACAGGTACAATGAGCAGTTCTTC. Residues: CASSPTDRYNEQFF. The full variable domain, in which reference TRBV18 and TRBJ2-1 provide the parts outside the CDR3, is NAGVMQNPRHLVRRRGQEARLRCSPMKGHSHVYWYRQLPEEGLKFMVYLQKENIIDESGMPKERFSAEFPKEGPSILRIQQVVRGDSAAYFCASSPTDRYNEQFFGPGTRLTVL.

The chain carries TRBV5-6 and TRBJ2-5; unclear D gene. V dropped 4 bases and J dropped 8 bases, with 18 bases sitting between them. Germline loops: CDR1 SGHDT, CDR2 YYEEEE. The CDR3 extends over 14 amino acids. The CDR3: CASSLIAVVRTQYF. DNA for the CDR3: TGTGCCAGCAGCCTCATAGCAGTTGTAAGAACCCAGTACTTC.

This rearrangement joins TRBV9 to TRBJ2-7; D possibly matches TRBD1 or TRBD2 (5 bases each). The V and J ends lost 4 bases and 0 bases respectively, with 14 bases between them. Germline CDR1 is SGDLS and CDR2 is YYNGEE. The CDR3 is 15 residues long. The CDR3 bases are TGTGCCAGCAGCTTGGGACCGGTGAGCTCCTACGAGCAGTACTTC. This encodes CASSLGPVSSYEQYF.

The chain carries TRBV15 and TRBJ2-1; TRBD1 might be the D (6 bases). The CDR3 spans 15 residues. The V gene lost 7 bases and the J gene lost 2 bases, with 15 bases spanning the gap. Germline-derived CDR1 and CDR2 are LNHNV and YYDKDF (reference sequence). CDR3 DNA: TGTGCCACCATTCAGGGGTTACAACCCTACAATGAGCAGTTCTTC. It specifies CATIQGLQPYNEQFF.

This clone was counted once. This chain joins TRBV5-4 and TRBJ2-3; no clear D. The V end was cut by 0 bases, the J end by 4 bases, with 12 bases between. This CDR3 spans 15 amino acids. Germline CDR1 is SGHNT and CDR2 is YYREEE (reference sequence). The CDR3 protein is CASSLAPFTADTQYF. Written as DNA, the CDR3 is TGTGCCAGCAGCTTGGCCCCCTTTACCGCAGATACGCAGTATTTT.

The chain joins TRBV29-1 to TRBJ2-1; the match to TRBD2 covers 15 bases. CDR1 and CDR2 (germline): SQVTM, ANQGSEA. The CDR3 runs 17 residues. Trimming took 8 bases from V and 5 from J; bases not matched to a gene: 13. The CDR3 sequence: CSLRWGLAGGSDNEQFF. The CDR3 region has the DNA TGCAGCCTCCGGTGGGGACTAGCGGGGGGAAGTGACAATGAGCAGTTCTTC.

V and J are TRBV2 and TRBJ2-4; 9 bases fit TRBD1. The CDR3 runs to 13 residues. V trimming: 4 bases; J trimming: 8 bases; junction bases outside the gene matches: 3. Germline V lookup: CDR1 SNHLY, CDR2 FYNNEI. The CDR3 spells CASSGDRADIQYF. The CDR3 DNA is TGTGCCAGCAGTGGGGACAGGGCGGACATTCAGTACTTC.

This sequence joins TRBV28 and TRBJ1-2; 7 bases are shared with TRBD1. The CDR3 totals 13 residues. Germline V gene sequence: CDR1 MDHEN, CDR2 SYDVKM. J gave up 4 bases and V 7 bases, and 6 bases lay outside the gene matches. CDR3 loop: CASTTGVPYGYTF. The CDR3 region has the DNA TGTGCCAGCACAACAGGGGTCCCCTATGGCTACACCTTC.

The V call is TRBV9, the J call TRBJ2-1, with 13 bases lining up with TRBD2. Germline CDR1 SGDLS, CDR2 YYNGEE. V gave up 7 bases and J gave up 4 bases; unmatched junction bases: 2. The CDR3 loop spans 14 amino acids. The CDR3, as DNA: TGTGCCAGCGGGACTAGCGGGACGTACAATGAGCAGTTCTTC. Protein sequence: CASGTSGTYNEQFF.

This clone has a handful of counts. V and J are TRBV9 and TRBJ2-7; TRBD2 matches 9 bases. The junction had 6 bases not matched to a gene; V was cut back by 4 bases and J by 4 bases. Per the germline V gene, CDR1 is SGDLS and CDR2 is YYNGEE. This CDR3 region has 14 residues. CDR3 coding DNA: TGTGCCAGCAGCCTGACTAGCGGACCTTACGAGCAGTACTTC. It is translated as CASSLTSGPYEQYF.

The chain is built from TRBV15 and TRBJ2-4, with D unresolved. The germline V and J ends were trimmed by 3 bases and 4 bases, with 13 bases remaining between them. Germline loops: CDR1 LNHNV, CDR2 YYDKDF (reference sequence). CDR3 length: 15 residues. The CDR3 DNA follows: TGTGCCACCAGCAGGGATGGGTATGAGAAAAACATTCAGTACTTC. Translated, it gives CATSRDGYEKNIQYF.

This chain links TRBV7-3 with TRBJ2-3; D possibly corresponds to TRBD1 (6 bases). Germline lookup yields CDR1 SGHTA and CDR2 FQGTGA. The CDR3 is 13 amino acids. V was trimmed by 5 bases and J by 5 bases, leaving 11 bases between them. CDR3 sequence (DNA): TGTGCCAGCAGCCCATCAGGGGAAGATACGCAGTATTTT. Translation gives CASSPSGEDTQYF.